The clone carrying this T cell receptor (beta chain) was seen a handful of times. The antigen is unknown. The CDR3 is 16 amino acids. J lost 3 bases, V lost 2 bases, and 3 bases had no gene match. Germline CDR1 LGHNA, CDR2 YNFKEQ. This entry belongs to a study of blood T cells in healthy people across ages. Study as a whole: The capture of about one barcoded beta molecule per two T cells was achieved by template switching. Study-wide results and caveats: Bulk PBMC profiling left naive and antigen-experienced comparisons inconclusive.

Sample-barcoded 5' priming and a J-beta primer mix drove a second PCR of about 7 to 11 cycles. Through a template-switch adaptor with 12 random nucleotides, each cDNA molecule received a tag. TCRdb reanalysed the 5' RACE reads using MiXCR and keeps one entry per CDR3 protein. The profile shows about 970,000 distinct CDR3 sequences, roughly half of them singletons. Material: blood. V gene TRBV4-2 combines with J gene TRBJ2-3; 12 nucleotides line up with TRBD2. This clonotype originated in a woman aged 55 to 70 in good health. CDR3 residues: CASSQLGLAGTDTQYF. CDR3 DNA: TGTGCCAGCAGCCAACTCGGACTAGCGGGGACAGATACGCAGTATTTT.